The T cell receptor beta chain described here comes from a study of naive and memory T cell subsets. Notes on the study in general: There was no ground truth to check naive and memory subset results.

This clonotype came up a few times. The antigen is not known. CD4 T cells were positively selected, then CD8 T cells from the CD4-negative fraction. The CDR3 spans 17 residues. The germline V and J ends were trimmed by 5 bases and 1 base, with 20 bases remaining between them. Both TRBC1 and TRBC2 were covered by a beta constant-region primer of two equimolar oligonucleotides. Four rounds of PCR amplified the ligated cDNA using nested alpha and beta constant-region primers plus SP2. TCRdb processed the UMI-ligation and nested PCR reads anew with MiXCR; each CDR3 protein has one entry. The table includes tens of thousands of distinct CDR3 sequences, about 10% detected once.

This rearrangement joins TRBV12-3 or TRBV12-4 to TRBJ1-1, with a weak D call TRBD1 (5 bases). The sample taken for sequencing was naive CD8+ T cells from blood. The receptor was derived from a human donor in good health. The CDR3, as DNA: TGTGCCAGCAGTGCATCCCTTGGACAAGGGAAGAACACTGAAGCTTTCTTT. Translation: CASSASLGQGKNTEAFF.